These 10 T cell receptor beta chains originate from one sample sequenced in a study of blood T cells in healthy people across ages. The second PCR ran roughly 7 to 11 cycles with a sample-barcoded 5' primer and J-beta primers. TCRdb used MiXCR to reprocess the 5' RACE reads, holding one entry per CDR3 protein. The sample yields 920,000 or so distinct CDR3 sequences, 40% to 45% seen once. Material: blood. These receptors originate from a woman in her sixties in good health.

This clonotype has only a few counts. The rearrangement uses TRBV5-1 and TRBJ2-5; 14 bases align to TRBD2. The CDR3 is 17 amino acids. The junction had 5 bases not matched to a gene; V was cut back by 0 bases and J by 4 bases. Germline loops: CDR1 SGHRS, CDR2 YFSETQ. CDR3 bases: TGCGCCAGCAGCTTGGGGACTAGCGGGAGGAAAGGAGAGACCCAGTACTTC. Translation gives CASSLGTSGRKGETQYF. Drawing the rest from reference TRBV5-1 and TRBJ2-5, the complete variable domain is KAGVTQTPRYLIKTRGQQVTLSCSPISGHRSVSWYQQTPGQGLQFLFEYFSETQRNKGNFPGRFSGRQFSNSRSEMNVSTLELGDSALYLCASSLGTSGRKGETQYFGPGTRLLVL.

The chain joins TRBV20-1 to TRBJ1-1; D gene unclear. Trimming cost V 1 base and J 7 bases, with 10 bases left between them. Germline CDR1 is DFQATT and CDR2 is SNEGSKA (reference sequence). CDR3 size: 12 residues. CDR3 DNA: TGCAGTGCTAGAGTGAGGGCTGATGAAGCTTTCTTT. Its protein product is CSARVRADEAFF.

This clonotype was seen a few times. The chain combines TRBV20-1 with TRBJ2-5, with 11 bases lining up with TRBD2. The length of the CDR3 is 15 residues. CDR1 DFQATT and CDR2 SNEGSKA come from the germline V gene (reference sequence). After removal of 0 bases from V and 1 base from J, the junction contained 1 base not matched to a gene. The CDR3 here is CSARELAGAQETQYF. Written as DNA, the CDR3 is TGCAGTGCTAGAGAACTAGCGGGAGCCCAAGAGACCCAGTACTTC.

The chain's CDR3 is CSPPGGVNYGYTF. The CDR3 region has the DNA TGCAGTCCTCCAGGGGGGGTTAACTATGGCTACACCTTC. The chain employs TRBV20-1 and TRBJ1-2; TRBD1 agrees at 7 bases. CDR1 is DFQATT and CDR2 is SNEGSKA in the germline V gene (reference sequence). The ends lost 8 bases at V and 1 base at J; junction bases unmatched: 7. The CDR3 totals 13 residues.

This clonotype occurred a few times. The rearrangement uses TRBV28 and TRBJ2-1; TRBD1 might be the D (5 bases). CDR3 length: 14 residues. Germline CDR1 reads MDHEN; CDR2 reads SYDVKM. Trimming took 5 bases from V and 6 from J, leaving 14 bases between them. CDR3 DNA: TGTGCCAGCAGTAATCAGGGCAGGGTCAATGAGCAGTTCTTC. Translating it yields CASSNQGRVNEQFF.

The chain has TRBV20-1 and TRBJ2-5; D ambiguous. The assigned J gene may be wrong: the sequence end matches TRBJ2-7 better. The CDR3 is 12 residues long. Germline V lookup: CDR1 DFQATT, CDR2 SNEGSKA (reference sequence). CDR3 sequence (DNA): TGCAGTGCCGGTATTACAGAATACGAGCAGTACTTC. It encodes CSAGITEYEQYF.

The sample holds a few counts of this clonotype. The rearrangement links TRBV2 to TRBJ2-6; D assignment may be TRBD1 or TRBD2 (5 bases each). The CDR3 loop spans 17 amino acids. The V end was cut by 4 bases, the J end by 4 bases, with 17 bases between. Germline V CDR1 and CDR2: SNHLY, FYNNEI. The CDR3 nucleotides are TGTGCCAGCAGTGCGGGACGGGAAGGCTCCGGGGCCAACGTCCTGACTTTC. As protein: CASSAGREGSGANVLTF.

The table lists this clonotype with many counts. The rearrangement joins TRBV7-2 to TRBJ2-5; D is ambiguous. The V and J ends lost 4 bases and 3 bases respectively, with 6 bases between them. This CDR3 spans 12 amino acids. CDR1 is SGHTA and CDR2 is FQGNSA in the germline V gene. CDR3 in DNA: TGTGCCAGCAGCTCATCGAAAGAGACCCAGTACTTC. Translating it yields CASSSSKETQYF.

The chain uses TRBV29-1 and TRBJ2-3; D unclear. Germline V lookup: CDR1 SQVTM, CDR2 ANQGSEA. The CDR3 totals 9 residues. The V end was cut by 7 bases, the J end by 7 bases, with 6 bases between. The chain's CDR3 is CSASHTQYF. CDR3 nucleotide sequence: TGCAGCGCATCGCATACGCAGTATTTT.

This rearrangement joins TRBV24-1 to TRBJ1-3; D ambiguous. Per germline, CDR1 KGHDR and CDR2 SFDVKD. V was clipped by 5 bases and J by 2 bases, with 9 bases between them. The length of the CDR3 is 14 residues. CDR3 sequence: CATSAGWPGNTIYF. The CDR3 DNA is TGTGCCACCAGTGCGGGGTGGCCTGGAAACACCATATATTTT.